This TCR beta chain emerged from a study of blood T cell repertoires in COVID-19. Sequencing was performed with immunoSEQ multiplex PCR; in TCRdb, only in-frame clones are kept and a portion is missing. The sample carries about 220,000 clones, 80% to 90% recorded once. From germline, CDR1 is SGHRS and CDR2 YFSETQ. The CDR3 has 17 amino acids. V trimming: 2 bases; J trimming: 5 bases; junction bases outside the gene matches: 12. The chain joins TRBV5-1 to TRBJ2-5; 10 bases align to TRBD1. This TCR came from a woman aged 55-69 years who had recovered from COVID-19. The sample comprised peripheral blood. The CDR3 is CASSLLRGQGEAETQYF. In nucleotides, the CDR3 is TGCGCCAGCAGCTTACTCCGTGGACAGGGGGAGGCGGAGACCCAGTACTTC.